Listed here are 32 T cell receptor beta chains from one sample, sequenced in a study of PD-1 blockade in classical Hodgkin lymphoma (dated by TCRdb to 2020 to 2022). According to the study, the label for this sample's time point signals: cycle 2 day 1 (C2D1) of nivolumab. Every trial patient had relapsed following autologous stem cell transplantation, and prior brentuximab vedotin exposure was what differed among cohorts A, B and C. Library method: the immunoSEQ multiplex PCR assay. Drawn from immuneACCESS, this table holds only the in-frame rearrangements with V and J called that TCRdb kept. Clones are partly lost; checked studies trace under half to an unresolved V gene and leave the rest unexplained. The sample has 29,000 or so clones on record, about two thirds of them singletons. The biggest ten clones account for about 16% of the sample. This specimen was peripheral blood mononuclear cells (PBMCs), taken before the second cycle of nivolumab. These TCRs come from a human donor with classical Hodgkin lymphoma.

This chain links TRBV7-2 with TRBJ2-5, with TRBD2 identical over 7 bases. The V and J ends lost 5 bases and 1 base, in that order; junction bases with no gene match: 4. CDR1 and CDR2 (germline): SGHTA, FQGNSA. CDR3 size: 14 residues. CDR3 sequence reads: CASSRGLVQETQYF. The CDR3 DNA sequence: TGTGCCAGCAGCCGTGGACTAGTCCAAGAGACCCAGTACTTC.

This clone was seen a few times. V is TRBV10-2 and J is TRBJ2-7; 8 bases align to TRBD1. The CDR3 contains 14 residues. Germline assignment: CDR1 WSHSY and CDR2 SAAADI. The V and J ends lost 4 bases and 5 bases, in that order; junction bases with no gene match: 7. CDR3 nucleotides: TGCGCCAGCAGTGGGGGACAGGCGATCGACGAGCAGTACGTC. It specifies CASSGGQAIDEQYV.

The chain is built from TRBV9 and TRBJ1-5, with D uncertain. CDR1 and CDR2 (germline): SGDLS, YYNGEE. This CDR3 spans 13 amino acids. Trimming removed 4 bases at V and 8 bases at J, with 13 bases between. CDR3 loop: CASSPSPFEPQHF. CDR3 DNA sequence: TGTGCCAGCAGCCCGAGCCCCTTTGAGCCCCAGCATTTT.

The chain carries TRBV28 and TRBJ1-1; 7 nucleotides line up with TRBD1. From germline, CDR1 is MDHEN and CDR2 SYDVKM. The V gene end was trimmed by 7 bases and the J gene end by 5 bases; junction bases not matched to a gene: 13. The CDR3 loop spans 15 amino acids. In DNA form, the CDR3 reads TGTGCCAGCACTGACGGGGGGCCAGGGGGGACTGAAGCTTTCTTT. It encodes CASTDGGPGGTEAFF.

This clone was seen just once. The chain recombines TRBV28 with TRBJ1-1; tentative D call: TRBD1 (5 bases). Trimming stripped 1 base from V and 5 bases from J, with 11 bases between. Germline V gene lookup returns CDR1 MDHEN and CDR2 SYDVKM. The CDR3 extends over 14 amino acids. The CDR3 spells CASSLSTELTEAFF. CDR3 in DNA: TGTGCCAGCAGTTTATCGACAGAGCTAACTGAAGCTTTCTTT.

The V and J genes are TRBV28 and TRBJ1-5; 8 nucleotides match TRBD1. This CDR3 has 15 residues. V lost 5 bases and J lost 5; bases outside the gene matches: 8. Germline V lookup: CDR1 MDHEN, CDR2 SYDVKM. The CDR3 DNA follows: TGTGCCAGCAGTACTCCGGACAGGGAAGATCAGCCCCAGCATTTT. It codes for CASSTPDREDQPQHF.

The chain combines TRBV7-9 with TRBJ2-2; D possibly uses TRBD1 or TRBD2 (5 bases each). The V gene's germline CDR1 is SEHNR and CDR2 FQNEAQ (reference sequence). The CDR3 contains 14 residues. The V and J ends lost 5 bases and 9 bases respectively, with 16 bases between them. The CDR3 is CASSLGGGARELFF. The CDR3 nucleotides read TGTGCCAGCAGCCTAGGAGGTGGGGCGAGGGAGCTGTTTTTT.

The chain is built from TRBV7-9 and TRBJ2-2; no definite D call. Germline V CDR1 and CDR2: SEHNR, FQNEAQ (reference sequence). This CDR3 has 14 residues. Trimming removed 3 bases from V and 7 bases from J, with 12 bases in between. CDR3 residues: CASSFGRTGGELFF. The DNA of the CDR3 is TGTGCCAGCAGCTTCGGTCGGACGGGCGGGGAGCTGTTTTTT. Full variable domain (remainder filled in from reference TRBV7-9 and TRBJ2-2): DTGVSQNPRHKITKRGQNVTFRCDPISEHNRLYWYRQTLGQGPEFLTYFQNEAQLEKSRLLSDRFSAERPKGSFSTLEIQRTEQGDSAMYLCASSFGRTGGELFFGEGSRLTVL.

This clone was seen a few times. The chain joins TRBV19 to TRBJ1-5, with 9 positions matching TRBD1. From germline, CDR1 is LNHDA and CDR2 SQIVND (reference sequence). This CDR3 has 15 residues. After removal of 1 base from V and 6 bases from J, the junction contained 4 bases not matched to a gene. Written as DNA, the CDR3 is TGTGCCAGTAGTATAGTAACAGGGGGCGGTCAGCCCCAGCATTTT. It codes for CASSIVTGGGQPQHF.

This chain links TRBV28 with TRBJ2-5; the D gene is possibly TRBD1 (8 bases). The CDR3 spans 15 residues. From germline, CDR1 is MDHEN and CDR2 SYDVKM. V was clipped by 8 bases and J by 1 base, with 17 bases between them. CDR3 DNA: TGTGCCAGCGGGGGATACAGGGGGGGCCAAGAGACCCAGTACTTC. The encoded protein is CASGGYRGGQETQYF.

The chain couples TRBV11-2 to TRBJ2-7, with D perhaps TRBD2 (6 bases). Trimming took off 2 bases at V and 4 bases at J, with 9 bases between the two ends. CDR3 size: 13 residues. Germline V gene lookup returns CDR1 SGHAT and CDR2 FQNNGV. CDR3 DNA: TGTGCCAGCAGCTTAATTAGCGGATACGAGCAGTACTTC. Translation gives CASSLISGYEQYF.

As DNA, the CDR3 is TGCGCCAGCAGCTTGATCGGACCGTCGAACACCGGGGAGCTGTTTTTT. It encodes CASSLIGPSNTGELFF. The chain joins TRBV5-1 to TRBJ2-2; D is undetermined. CDR3 size: 16 residues. V gave up 1 base and J gave up 0 bases, with 10 bases separating them. Germline V gene lookup returns CDR1 SGHRS and CDR2 YFSETQ.

This chain links TRBV6-1 with TRBJ1-5; TRBD1 is a possible D gene (5 bases). Per germline, CDR1 MNHNS and CDR2 SASEGT. With 4 bases removed from V and 0 bases from J, the gap between germline ends came to 10 bases. This CDR3 has 15 amino acids. In DNA, the CDR3 is TGTGCCAGCAGTGCGGACACCAGTAGCAATCAGCCCCAGCATTTT. It encodes CASSADTSSNQPQHF.

V gene TRBV6-5 combines with J gene TRBJ1-5; TRBD1 is a possible D gene (5 bases). This CDR3 region has 13 residues. CDR1 MNHEY and CDR2 SVGAGI come from the germline V gene. The germline V and J ends were trimmed by 2 bases and 7 bases, with 9 bases remaining between them. The CDR3 protein is CASSYGGYQPQHF. The CDR3 DNA follows: TGTGCCAGCAGTTACGGGGGGTACCAGCCCCAGCATTTT.

This chain uses TRBV6-5 with TRBJ2-3; D uncertain. This CDR3 has 14 residues. CDR1 is MNHEY, CDR2 SVGAGI, per germline. Trimming pared 6 bases from V and 0 bases from J, leaving 10 bases between. The CDR3 region is CASSPMSSTDTQYF. CDR3 bases: TGTGCCAGCAGCCCTATGTCAAGCACAGATACGCAGTATTTT.

The chain combines TRBV7-3 with TRBJ2-1, with D perhaps given as TRBD1 or TRBD2 (6 bases each). The V gene's germline CDR1 is SGHTA and CDR2 FQGTGA. V was pared by 5 bases and J by 10 bases, with 18 bases between. CDR3 size: 14 residues. The CDR3 loop is CASSEGGNSMEQFF. The CDR3 DNA reads TGTGCCAGCAGCGAGGGGGGTAACTCGATGGAGCAGTTCTTC.

The V gene is TRBV7-9, the J gene TRBJ1-6, with unresolved D. From germline, CDR1 is SEHNR and CDR2 FQNEAQ (reference sequence). Trimming left V 5 bases short and J 6 bases short, with 8 bases between. The CDR3 consists of 13 residues. CDR3 residues: CASSANSNSPLHF. The CDR3 DNA reads TGTGCCAGCAGCGCAAACAGTAATTCACCCCTCCACTTT.

The genes are TRBV7-3 and TRBJ2-2; D call uncertain. CDR3 length: 12 residues. Germline loops: CDR1 SGHTA, CDR2 FQGTGA. V was shortened by 3 bases and J by 5 bases, with 4 bases between the two germline ends. The CDR3 loop is CASSFGTGELFF. In DNA, the CDR3 is TGTGCCAGCAGCTTTGGAACCGGGGAGCTGTTTTTT.

This clone showed up just a few times. The chain couples TRBV28 to TRBJ1-1; tentative D call: TRBD1 (6 bases). CDR3 length: 15 amino acids. CDR1 and CDR2 (germline): MDHEN, SYDVKM. The ends were cut back, 0 bases at V and 0 bases at J, with 8 bases in the middle. The CDR3 loop is CASSLWRQVNTEAFF. The CDR3 DNA reads TGTGCCAGCAGTTTATGGCGACAGGTGAACACTGAAGCTTTCTTT.

This clone turned up a few times. The rearrangement uses TRBV4-2 and TRBJ2-3; D is tentatively TRBD1 or TRBD2 (5 bases each). The V end lost 1 base, the J end lost 3 bases, and 14 bases lay between the germline ends. The CDR3 runs to 16 residues. Germline CDR1 LGHNA, CDR2 YNFKEQ. CDR3 in DNA: TGTGCCAGCAGCCAAGCCGGGGCAGAGCGGACAGATACGCAGTATTTT. Protein sequence: CASSQAGAERTDTQYF.

A few counts support this clone. The chain couples TRBV7-9 to TRBJ1-2, with 8 nucleotides matching TRBD1. The CDR3 consists of 15 residues. Looked up from germline, CDR1 is SEHNR and CDR2 is FQNEAQ (reference sequence). V was pared by 5 bases and J by 0 bases, with 5 bases of the junction left unmatched. CDR3 loop: CASSTQTGANYGYTF. CDR3 DNA: TGTGCCAGCAGCACCCAGACAGGGGCTAACTATGGCTACACCTTC.

The chain links TRBV19 to TRBJ1-1, with unresolved D. Trimming pared 11 bases from V and 0 bases from J, leaving 16 bases between. Germline loops: CDR1 LNHDA, CDR2 SQIVND (reference sequence). The CDR3 has 14 amino acids. The CDR3 loop reads CAVATIHMNTEAFF. CDR3 sequence (DNA): TGTGCCGTCGCTACGATCCACATGAACACTGAAGCTTTCTTT.

The J gene is TRBJ1-2, the V gene TRBV28; TRBD1 might be the D (6 bases). V was pared by 4 bases and J by 4 bases, with 13 bases between. Germline V gene sequence: CDR1 MDHEN, CDR2 SYDVKM. The CDR3 runs to 14 residues. CDR3 protein: CASSSYREIYGYTF. DNA for the CDR3: TGTGCCAGCAGTTCCTACAGGGAAATCTATGGCTACACCTTC.

This sequence joins TRBV6-5 and TRBJ2-4; maybe TRBD2 (7 bases). Deletions cut 6 bases from V and 7 bases from J, with 10 bases between. Looked up from germline, CDR1 is MNHEY and CDR2 is SVGAGI. CDR3 size: 12 residues. CDR3 loop: CASRGGGNIQYF. In DNA, the CDR3 is TGTGCCAGCAGGGGAGGGGGGAACATTCAGTACTTC.

The rearrangement joins TRBV6-5 to TRBJ2-7; possibly TRBD2 for D (6 bases). The CDR3 has 14 residues. Germline V gives CDR1 MNHEY, CDR2 SVGAGI. Trimming shortened V by 7 bases and J by 6 bases, and 19 bases separated the two germline ends. The CDR3 loop reads CASTQEAGRLEQYV. Here the CDR3 DNA reads TGTGCCAGCACCCAGGAGGCGGGGCGCCTCGAGCAGTACGTC.

This clone has a handful of counts. The chain carries TRBV27 and TRBJ2-7; 7 bases align to TRBD1. This CDR3 has 16 amino acids. Germline CDR1 MNHEY, CDR2 SMNVEV (reference sequence). The V gene end was trimmed by 2 bases and the J gene end by 3 bases; junction bases not matched to a gene: 10. In DNA, the CDR3 is TGTGCCAGCAGTTTACTAGGGGACAGACCCTACTACGAGCAGTACTTC. Its translation is CASSLLGDRPYYEQYF.

V is TRBV7-3 and J is TRBJ1-2; no reliable D call. The CDR3 extends over 15 amino acids. V was cut by 5 bases and J by 0 bases, with 13 bases left in between. Germline assignment: CDR1 SGHTA and CDR2 FQGTGA. CDR3 protein: CASSPGSLPNYGYTF. The CDR3 coding sequence is TGTGCCAGCAGCCCGGGGTCCCTCCCTAACTATGGCTACACCTTC.

The chain combines TRBV4-1 with TRBJ2-3; no firm D call. The CDR3 contains 17 residues. From germline, CDR1 is MGHRA and CDR2 YSYEKL. V was clipped by 0 bases and J by 3 bases, with 16 bases between them. CDR3 in DNA: TGCGCCAGCAGCCAAGAATCCAGGCCCTCTGGTACAGATACGCAGTATTTT. This gives the protein CASSQESRPSGTDTQYF.

This clone was seen more than once but under ten times. J is TRBJ1-5 and V is TRBV2; D remains ambiguous. Germline V CDR1 and CDR2: SNHLY, FYNNEI. The ends were cut back, 4 bases at V and 5 bases at J, with 18 bases in the middle. The CDR3 has 16 residues. The CDR3 DNA sequence: TGTGCCAGCAGTGGGGCGGGTGGGGAACTCCATCAGCCCCAGCATTTT. It specifies CASSGAGGELHQPQHF.

This sequence joins TRBV19 and TRBJ1-1; tentative D call: TRBD1 (6 bases). This CDR3 comprises 14 residues. Germline V gene data show CDR1 as LNHDA and CDR2 as SQIVND (reference sequence). V lost 10 bases, J lost 4 bases, and 19 bases lay in between. Here the CDR3 DNA reads TGTGCCACCGCCCGGGGGCCTGGCAGCACTGAAGCTTTCTTT. Its protein product is CATARGPGSTEAFF.

This sequence joins TRBV2 and TRBJ2-1, with a possible D match to TRBD2 (5 bases). The CDR3 totals 13 residues. Germline CDR1 is SNHLY and CDR2 is FYNNEI. V lost 3 bases and J lost 7, with 10 bases in between. The CDR3 loop is CASSDNGLNEQFF. CDR3 sequence (DNA): TGTGCCAGCAGTGACAACGGACTGAATGAGCAGTTCTTC.

This clone has only a few counts. The chain links TRBV27 to TRBJ2-7, with 10 bases aligning to TRBD1. The CDR3 runs to 15 residues. Germline values: CDR1 MNHEY, CDR2 SMNVEV (reference sequence). Germline trimming cut 6 bases from V and 2 bases from J; bases unmatched to any gene: 7. In nucleotides, the CDR3 is TGTGCCAGCAGCCGGACAGGGGGTACCACCTACGAGCAGTACGTC. Translated: CASSRTGGTTYEQYV.